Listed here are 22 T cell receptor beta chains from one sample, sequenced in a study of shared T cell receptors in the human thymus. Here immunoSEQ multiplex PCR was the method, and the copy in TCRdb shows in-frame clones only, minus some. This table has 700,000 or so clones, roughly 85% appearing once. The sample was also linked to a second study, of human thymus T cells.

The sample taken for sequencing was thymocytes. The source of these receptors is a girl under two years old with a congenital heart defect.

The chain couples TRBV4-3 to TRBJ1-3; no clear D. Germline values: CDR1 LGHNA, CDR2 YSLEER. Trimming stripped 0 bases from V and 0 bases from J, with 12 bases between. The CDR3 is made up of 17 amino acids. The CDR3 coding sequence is TGCGCCAGCAGCCAAGAGTGTTTGGAGAACTCTGGAAACACCATATATTTT. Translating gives CASSQECLENSGNTIYF.

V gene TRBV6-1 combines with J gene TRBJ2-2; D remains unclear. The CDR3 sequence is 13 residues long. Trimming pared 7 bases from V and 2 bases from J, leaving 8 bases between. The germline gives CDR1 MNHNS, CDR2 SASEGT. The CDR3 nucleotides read TGTGCCAGCATGCAGGTTAACACCGGGGAGCTGTTTTTT. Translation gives CASMQVNTGELFF.

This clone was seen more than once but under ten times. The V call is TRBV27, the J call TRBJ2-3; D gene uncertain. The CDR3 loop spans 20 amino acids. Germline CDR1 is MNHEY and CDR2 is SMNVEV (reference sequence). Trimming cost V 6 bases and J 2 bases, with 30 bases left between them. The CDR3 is CASRISAREPEVESTDTQYF. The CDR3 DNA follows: TGTGCCAGCAGAATTTCGGCGCGCGAACCAGAGGTCGAGTCCACAGATACGCAGTATTTT.

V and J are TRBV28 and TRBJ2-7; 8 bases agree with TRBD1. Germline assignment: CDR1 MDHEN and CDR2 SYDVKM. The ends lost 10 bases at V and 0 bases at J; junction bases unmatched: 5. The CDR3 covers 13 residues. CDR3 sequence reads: CAIRGPISYEQYF. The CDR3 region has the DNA TGTGCCATCAGGGGGCCCATCTCCTACGAGCAGTACTTC.

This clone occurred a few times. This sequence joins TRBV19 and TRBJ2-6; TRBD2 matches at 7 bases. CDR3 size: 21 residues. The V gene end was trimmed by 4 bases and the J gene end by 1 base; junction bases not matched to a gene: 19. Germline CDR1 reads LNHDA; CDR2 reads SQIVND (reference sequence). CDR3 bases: TGTGCCAGTAGTAAGTCCCCTGGGGGGGACCGCCTTTCTTCTGGGGCCAACGTCCTGACTTTC. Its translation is CASSKSPGGDRLSSGANVLTF.

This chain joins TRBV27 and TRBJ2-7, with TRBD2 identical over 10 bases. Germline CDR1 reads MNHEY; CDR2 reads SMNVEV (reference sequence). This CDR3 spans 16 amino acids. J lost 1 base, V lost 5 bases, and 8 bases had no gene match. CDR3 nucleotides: TGTGCCAGCAGTGTGAGCCTAGCGGGGGAATCCTACGAGCAGTACTTC. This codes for CASSVSLAGESYEQYF.

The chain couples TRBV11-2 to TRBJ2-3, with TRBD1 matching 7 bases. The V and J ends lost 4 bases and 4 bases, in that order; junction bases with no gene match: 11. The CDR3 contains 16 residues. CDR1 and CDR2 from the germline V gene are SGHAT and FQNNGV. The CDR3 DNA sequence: TGTGCCAGCAGCTCGCTCAGGGGGTCAGTCCCAGATACGCAGTATTTT. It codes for CASSSLRGSVPDTQYF. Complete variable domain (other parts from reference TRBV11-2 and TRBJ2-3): EAGVAQSPRYKIIEKRQSVAFWCNPISGHATLYWYQQILGQGPKLLIQFQNNGVVDDSQLPKDRFSAERLKGVDSTLKIQPAKLEDSAVYLCASSSLRGSVPDTQYFGPGTRLTVL.

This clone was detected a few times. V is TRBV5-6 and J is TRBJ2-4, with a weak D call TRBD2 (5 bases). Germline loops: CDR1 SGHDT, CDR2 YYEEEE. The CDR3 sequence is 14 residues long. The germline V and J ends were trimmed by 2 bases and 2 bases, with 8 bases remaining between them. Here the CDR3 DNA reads TGTGCCAGCAGCTTAGAGGGTACCAAAAACATTCAGTACTTC. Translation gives CASSLEGTKNIQYF.

CDR3 nucleotides: TGTGCCAGCAGCTTGGAAACAGGGGGAACGCGGGGCTACACCTTC. Translating it yields CASSLETGGTRGYTF. The rearrangement uses TRBV11-2 and TRBJ1-2; 8 bases line up with TRBD1. V dropped 3 bases and J dropped 8; count of bases not matched to a gene: 11. Germline V lookup: CDR1 SGHAT, CDR2 FQNNGV. This CDR3 spans 15 amino acids.

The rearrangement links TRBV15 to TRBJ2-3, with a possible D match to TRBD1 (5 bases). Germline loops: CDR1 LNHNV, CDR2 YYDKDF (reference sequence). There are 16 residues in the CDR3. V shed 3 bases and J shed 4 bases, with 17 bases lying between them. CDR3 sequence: CATSSGATSRPDTQYF. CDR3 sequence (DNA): TGTGCCACCAGCAGTGGGGCTACAAGTCGACCAGATACGCAGTATTTT.

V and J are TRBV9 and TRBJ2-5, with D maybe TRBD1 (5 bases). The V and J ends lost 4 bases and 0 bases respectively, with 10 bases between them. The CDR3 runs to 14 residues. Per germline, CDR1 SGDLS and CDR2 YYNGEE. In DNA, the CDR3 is TGTGCCAGCAGCCCAGGGCAGAACCAAGAGACCCAGTACTTC. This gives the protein CASSPGQNQETQYF. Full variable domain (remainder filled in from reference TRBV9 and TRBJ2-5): DSGVTQTPKHLITATGQRVTLRCSPRSGDLSVYWYQQSLDQGLQFLIQYYNGEERAKGNILERFSAQQFPDLHSELNLSSLELGDSALYFCASSPGQNQETQYFGPGTRLLVL.

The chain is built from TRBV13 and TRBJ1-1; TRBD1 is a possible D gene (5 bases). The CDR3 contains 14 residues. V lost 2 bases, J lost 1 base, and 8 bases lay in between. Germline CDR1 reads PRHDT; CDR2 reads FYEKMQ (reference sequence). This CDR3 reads CASSLPQGNTEAFF. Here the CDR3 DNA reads TGTGCCAGCAGCTTACCTCAGGGGAACACTGAAGCTTTCTTT.

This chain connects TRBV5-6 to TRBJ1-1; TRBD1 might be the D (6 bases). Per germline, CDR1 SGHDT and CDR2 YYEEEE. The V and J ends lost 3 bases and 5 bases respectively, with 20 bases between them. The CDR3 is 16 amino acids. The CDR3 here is CASSWGRGRRSTEAFF. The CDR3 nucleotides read TGTGCCAGCAGCTGGGGGCGGGGGCGGCGATCGACTGAAGCTTTCTTT.

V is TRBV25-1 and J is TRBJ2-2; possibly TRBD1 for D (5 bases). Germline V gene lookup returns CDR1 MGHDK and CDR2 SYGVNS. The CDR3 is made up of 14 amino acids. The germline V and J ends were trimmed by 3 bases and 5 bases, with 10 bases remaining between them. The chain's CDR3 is CASSDRGRTGELFF. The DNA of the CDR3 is TGTGCCAGCAGTGATAGGGGCCGTACCGGGGAGCTGTTTTTT.

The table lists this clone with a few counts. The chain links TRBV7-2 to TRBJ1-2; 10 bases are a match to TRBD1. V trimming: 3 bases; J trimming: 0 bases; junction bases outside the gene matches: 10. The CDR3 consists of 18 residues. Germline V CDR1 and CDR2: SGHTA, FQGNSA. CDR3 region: CASSFSEWTGGTNYGYTF. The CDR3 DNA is TGTGCCAGCAGCTTTAGTGAGTGGACAGGGGGTACTAACTATGGCTACACCTTC.

CDR3 DNA sequence: TGCGCCAGCAGCCCCGGGCTAGCGGGGGACCCAACCACAGATACGCAGTATTTT. Residues: CASSPGLAGDPTTDTQYF. This chain joins TRBV5-1 and TRBJ2-3, with 10 bases lining up with TRBD2. In germline, CDR1 is SGHRS, CDR2 YFSETQ. The CDR3 covers 18 residues. The V segment lost 4 bases and the J segment 2 bases; nucleotides outside the gene matches: 13.

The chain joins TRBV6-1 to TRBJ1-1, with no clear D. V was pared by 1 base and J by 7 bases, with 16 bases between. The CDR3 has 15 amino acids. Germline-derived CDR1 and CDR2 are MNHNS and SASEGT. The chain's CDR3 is CASSEVRVVGIEAFF. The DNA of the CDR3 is TGTGCCAGCAGTGAAGTTCGGGTCGTCGGGATTGAAGCTTTCTTT.

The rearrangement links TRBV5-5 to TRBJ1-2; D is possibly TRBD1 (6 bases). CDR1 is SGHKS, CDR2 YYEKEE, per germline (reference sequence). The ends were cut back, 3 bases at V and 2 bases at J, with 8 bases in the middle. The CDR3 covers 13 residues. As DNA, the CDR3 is TGTGCCAGCAGCTGGGACACCAACTATGGCTACACCTTC. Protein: CASSWDTNYGYTF.

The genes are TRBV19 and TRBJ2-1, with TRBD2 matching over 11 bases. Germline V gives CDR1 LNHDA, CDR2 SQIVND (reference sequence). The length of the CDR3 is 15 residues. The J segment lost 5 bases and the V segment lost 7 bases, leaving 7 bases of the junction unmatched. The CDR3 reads CASKASGGPNNEQFF. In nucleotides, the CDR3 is TGTGCCAGTAAGGCTAGCGGGGGGCCGAACAATGAGCAGTTCTTC.

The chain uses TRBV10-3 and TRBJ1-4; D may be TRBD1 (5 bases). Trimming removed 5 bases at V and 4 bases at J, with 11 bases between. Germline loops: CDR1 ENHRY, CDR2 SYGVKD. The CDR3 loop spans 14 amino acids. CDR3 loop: CAISPRASNEKLFF. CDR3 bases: TGTGCCATCAGTCCCAGGGCCAGTAATGAAAAACTGTTTTTT.

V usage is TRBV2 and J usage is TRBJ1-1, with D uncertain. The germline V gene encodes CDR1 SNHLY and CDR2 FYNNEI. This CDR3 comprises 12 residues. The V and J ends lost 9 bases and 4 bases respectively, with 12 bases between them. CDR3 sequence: CARSGRSTEAFF. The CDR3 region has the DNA TGTGCCAGATCGGGTAGGAGCACTGAAGCTTTCTTT.

CDR3 coding DNA: TGTGCCAGCAGTTTATTTGGGGGGTCCACTGGGGCCAACGTCCTGACTTTC. Its protein product is CASSLFGGSTGANVLTF. This chain links TRBV27 with TRBJ2-6; TRBD2 is a possible D gene (6 bases). This CDR3 contains 17 residues. The V gene lost 1 base and the J gene lost 2 bases, with 12 bases spanning the gap. Germline values: CDR1 MNHEY, CDR2 SMNVEV (reference sequence).